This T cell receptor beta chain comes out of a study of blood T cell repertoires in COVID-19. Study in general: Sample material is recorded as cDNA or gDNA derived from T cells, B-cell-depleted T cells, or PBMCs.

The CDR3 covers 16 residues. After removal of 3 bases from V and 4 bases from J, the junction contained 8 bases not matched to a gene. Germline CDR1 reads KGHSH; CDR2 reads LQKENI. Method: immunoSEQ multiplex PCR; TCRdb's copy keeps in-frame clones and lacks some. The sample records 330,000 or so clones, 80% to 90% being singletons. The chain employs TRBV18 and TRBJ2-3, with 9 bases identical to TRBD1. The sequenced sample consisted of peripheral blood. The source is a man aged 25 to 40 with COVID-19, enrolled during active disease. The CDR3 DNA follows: TGTGCCAGCTCACCTTCGGGACAGGGCCCCCCAGATACGCAGTATTTT. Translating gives CASSPSGQGPPDTQYF.